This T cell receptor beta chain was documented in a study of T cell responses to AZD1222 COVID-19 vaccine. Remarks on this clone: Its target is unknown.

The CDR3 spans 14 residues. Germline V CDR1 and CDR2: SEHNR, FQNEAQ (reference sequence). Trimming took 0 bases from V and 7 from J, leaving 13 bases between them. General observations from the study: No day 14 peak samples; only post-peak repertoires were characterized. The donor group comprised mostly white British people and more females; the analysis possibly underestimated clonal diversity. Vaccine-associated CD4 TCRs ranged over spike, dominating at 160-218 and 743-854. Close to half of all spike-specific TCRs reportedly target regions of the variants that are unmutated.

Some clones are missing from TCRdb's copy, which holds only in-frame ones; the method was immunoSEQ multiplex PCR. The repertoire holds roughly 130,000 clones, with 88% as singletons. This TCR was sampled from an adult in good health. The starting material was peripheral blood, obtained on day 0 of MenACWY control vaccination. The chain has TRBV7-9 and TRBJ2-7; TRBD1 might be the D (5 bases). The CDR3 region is CASSLAGPGREQYF. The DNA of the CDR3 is TGTGCCAGCAGCTTAGCGGGGCCCGGGCGGGAGCAGTACTTC.